This T cell receptor beta chain derives from a study of T cell responses to AZD1222 COVID-19 vaccine. Clones were read by immunoSEQ multiplex PCR, and TCRdb kept only the in-frame ones, dropping some. This sample has about 79,000 clones, with 70% to 90% found just once. Germline V gene lookup returns CDR1 SGHAT and CDR2 FQNNGV. V was cut by 1 base and J by 8 bases, with 20 bases left in between. The CDR3 covers 17 residues. The sequence derives from an adult in good health. Sequencing used peripheral blood, obtained on day 0 of AZD1222 vaccination. The chain uses TRBV11-2 and TRBJ1-4; no clear D. The CDR3 DNA sequence: TGTGCCAGCAGCTTAGGACCGAGCTACTCGAGAGGGGAAAAACTGTTTTTT. Its protein is CASSLGPSYSRGEKLFF.